Listed below are T cell receptor beta chains from one sample, sequenced in a study of cytomegalovirus exposure and HLA in healthy donors. Here immunoSEQ multiplex PCR was the method, and the copy in TCRdb shows in-frame clones only, minus some. The sample yields around 98,000 clones, approximately 90% seen once. Specimen: PBMCs. Receptor source: a woman in her twenties or thirties in good health and CMV-seronegative. The CDR3 runs from the conserved cysteine through the conserved F or W. Fields, in order: J gene, clone size, V gene, D gene, CDR3 protein, CDR3 DNA. D genes are given only for firm matches. Only some rows state a clone size, as once, few, many or a class for expanded clones.

>TRBJ1-5|NA|TRBV28|NA
CASSLHRRGGNQPQHF
TGTGCCAGCAGTTTACACCGTCGGGGAGGCAATCAGCCCCAGCATTTT
>TRBJ1-1|NA|TRBV5-1|NA
CASSLTPLSQNEAFF
TGCGCCAGCAGCTTGACCCCTTTATCACAGAATGAAGCTTTCTTT
>TRBJ1-2|few|TRBV18|TRBD1
CASSPTGDYGYTF
TGTGCCAGCTCACCGACAGGGGACTATGGCTACACCTTC
>TRBJ1-4|NA|TRBV2|TRBD1
CASLGQGVGANEKLFF
TGTGCCAGCCTTGGACAGGGAGTTGGGGCTAATGAAAAACTGTTTTTT
>TRBJ1-3|NA|TRBV5-4|NA
CASSPLAGKGNTIYF
TGTGCCAGCAGCCCGCTGGCGGGAAAGGGAAACACCATATATTTT
>TRBJ1-2|NA|TRBV5-1|TRBD1
CASSLGQGQVGGYTF
TGCGCCAGCAGCCTCGGACAGGGGCAAGTTGGTGGCTACACCTTC
>TRBJ2-3|once|TRBV7-9|NA
CASSFSDTQYF
TGTGCCAGCAGCTTCTCAGATACGCAGTATTTT
>TRBJ2-7|NA|TRBV18|TRBD1
CASSRGTGEIGEQYF
TGTGCCAGCTCTCGTGGGACAGGGGAGATCGGCGAGCAGTACTTC
>TRBJ1-2|NA|TRBV11-2|NA
CASSLVNYGYTF
TGTGCCAGCAGCTTAGTAAACTATGGCTACACCTTC
>TRBJ1-6|NA|TRBV19|NA
CASSGPTGSSSYNSPLHF
TGTGCCAGTAGCGGCCCGACTGGGAGTAGCTCCTATAATTCACCCCTCCACTTT
>TRBJ2-1|NA|TRBV18|TRBD2
CASSPLAGVGYNEQFF
TGTGCCAGCTCACCCCTAGCGGGAGTTGGCTACAATGAGCAGTTCTTC
>TRBJ1-6|NA|TRBV27|TRBD1
CASSRDRGYSPLHF
TGTGCCAGCAGCCGGGACAGGGGTTATTCACCCCTCCACTTT
>TRBJ2-7|NA|TRBV7-2|NA
CASTYPGLTYEQYF
TGTGCCAGCACCTACCCAGGGTTGACCTACGAGCAGTACTTC
>TRBJ2-5|NA|TRBV5-4|TRBD1
CASSLIAATGGRETQYF
TGTGCCAGCAGCTTGATTGCTGCGACAGGGGGACGAGAGACCCAGTACTTC
>TRBJ1-2|NA|TRBV10-3|NA
CAISGGVINYGYTF
TGTGCCATCAGTGGGGGGGTTATTAACTATGGCTACACCTTC
>TRBJ2-5|NA|TRBV29-1|TRBD1
CSVAPTGGETQYF
TGCAGCGTTGCCCCGACAGGGGGAGAGACCCAGTACTTC
>TRBJ1-5|NA|TRBV5-5|TRBD1
CASSAGTGEVNQPQHF
TGTGCCAGCAGCGCGGGGACAGGAGAGGTGAATCAGCCCCAGCATTTT
>TRBJ2-7|NA|TRBV28|TRBD2
CASSLGGLASYEQYF
TGTGCCAGCAGTTTGGGGGGACTAGCCTCCTACGAGCAGTACTTC
>TRBJ2-3|NA|TRBV5-8|TRBD1
CASSLGTGSDTQYF
TGTGCCAGCAGCTTGGGGACAGGATCAGATACGCAGTATTTT
>TRBJ1-2|NA|TRBV5-1|NA
CASSPQRGGDRYGYTF
TGCGCCAGCAGCCCACAACGTGGCGGGGATAGGTATGGCTACACCTTC
>TRBJ2-7|NA|TRBV6-6|NA
CASSLIPLDRGYEQYF
TGTGCCAGCAGCCTAATACCCCTCGACAGAGGCTACGAGCAGTACTTC
>TRBJ2-7|NA|TRBV7-8|TRBD2
CASSQAASGSSLLYEQYF
TGTGCCAGCAGCCAAGCGGCTAGCGGGAGCTCCCTCCTTTACGAGCAGTACTTC
>TRBJ1-6|NA|TRBV19|NA
CASSPDRDPNSPLHF
TGTGCCAGTAGTCCCGACCGGGATCCGAATTCACCCCTCCACTTT
>TRBJ1-6|NA|TRBV5-1|NA
CASSSGQNNSPLHF
TGCGCCAGCAGCTCCGGACAAAATAATTCACCCCTCCACTTT
>TRBJ1-2|NA|TRBV7-2|NA
CASSPRRSANYGYTF
TGTGCCAGCAGCCCTAGACGTTCCGCTAACTATGGCTACACCTTC
>TRBJ1-4|many|TRBV14|NA
CASSQRGGGPTNEKLFF
TGTGCCAGCAGTCAAAGGGGAGGCGGGCCAACTAATGAAAAACTGTTTTTT
>TRBJ1-6|NA|TRBV12-5|NA
CASGSRDNSPLHF
TGTGCTAGTGGTTCACGAGATAATTCACCCCTCCACTTT
>TRBJ2-3|NA|TRBV27|TRBD2
CASSLTSGSTDTQYF
TGTGCCAGCAGTTTGACTAGCGGGAGCACAGATACGCAGTATTTT
>TRBJ2-5|NA|TRBV28|NA
CASSQGSGETQYF
TGTGCCAGCAGCCAGGGGAGTGGAGAGACCCAGTACTTC
>TRBJ2-2|NA|TRBV28|NA
CASTSPPNTGELFF
TGTGCCAGCACTAGCCCCCCGAACACCGGGGAGCTGTTTTTT
>TRBJ2-6|NA|TRBV2|NA
CASSILRGQAGANVLTF
TGTGCCAGCAGTATCCTAAGGGGTCAGGCTGGGGCCAACGTCCTGACTTTC
>TRBJ2-1|NA|TRBV20-1|NA
CSAQAMEQFF
TGCAGTGCCCAAGCGATGGAGCAGTTCTTC
>TRBJ2-2|few|TRBV9|NA
CASSVYSSTGELFF
TGTGCCAGCAGCGTATACAGTAGTACCGGGGAGCTGTTTTTT
>TRBJ1-6|NA|TRBV19|NA
CASSWRGPNSPLHF
TGTGCCAGTAGTTGGAGGGGACCCAATTCACCCCTCCACTTT
>TRBJ2-1|NA|TRBV9|NA
CASSFRRGEVLAPEAGSYNEQFF
TGTGCCAGCAGCTTCCGTAGGGGTGAGGTCCTAGCGCCGGAGGCGGGCTCCTACAATGAGCAGTTCTTC
>TRBJ2-7|once|TRBV28|NA
CASLRDTLGEQYF
TGTGCCAGCCTCCGGGACACCCTCGGCGAGCAGTACTTC
>TRBJ2-3|once|TRBV5-1|TRBD2
CASSSGLAGTDTDTQYF
TGCGCCAGCAGCTCGGGACTAGCGGGAACTGACACAGATACGCAGTATTTT
>TRBJ2-3|NA|TRBV10-2|TRBD2
CASSESGDYTDTQYF
TGCGCCAGCAGTGAGTCGGGGGACTACACAGATACGCAGTATTTT
>TRBJ2-5|NA|TRBV6-6|TRBD1
CASSPPGQKETQYF
TGTGCCAGCAGCCCACCGGGACAGAAAGAGACCCAGTACTTC
>TRBJ2-2|NA|TRBV19|NA
CASTDRGNLITGELFF
TGTGCCAGTACGGACCGAGGGAATTTGATTACCGGGGAGCTGTTTTTT
>TRBJ1-2|NA|TRBV5-6|TRBD1
CASSFGTGGFYGYTF
TGTGCCAGCAGCTTTGGGACAGGTGGCTTCTATGGCTACACCTTC
>TRBJ2-3|NA|TRBV27|NA
CASSFQGSYTQYF
TGTGCCAGCAGTTTTCAGGGGTCATATACGCAGTATTTT
>TRBJ2-3|once|TRBV2|TRBD1
CASTTSGTESTDTQYF
TGTGCCAGCACAACATCCGGGACAGAAAGCACAGATACGCAGTATTTT
>TRBJ2-3|once|TRBV5-4|TRBD1
CASSSGQGSLTDTQYF
TGTGCCAGCAGCTCCGGACAGGGCTCTCTCACAGATACGCAGTATTTT
>TRBJ2-1|NA|TRBV28|TRBD1
CASSPASGTGGVEQFF
TGTGCCAGCAGCCCCGCCTCCGGGACAGGGGGGGTTGAGCAGTTCTTC
>TRBJ2-7|NA|TRBV18|TRBD2
CASSQGTRPYEQYF
TGTGCCAGCTCACAGGGGACTAGGCCCTACGAGCAGTACTTC